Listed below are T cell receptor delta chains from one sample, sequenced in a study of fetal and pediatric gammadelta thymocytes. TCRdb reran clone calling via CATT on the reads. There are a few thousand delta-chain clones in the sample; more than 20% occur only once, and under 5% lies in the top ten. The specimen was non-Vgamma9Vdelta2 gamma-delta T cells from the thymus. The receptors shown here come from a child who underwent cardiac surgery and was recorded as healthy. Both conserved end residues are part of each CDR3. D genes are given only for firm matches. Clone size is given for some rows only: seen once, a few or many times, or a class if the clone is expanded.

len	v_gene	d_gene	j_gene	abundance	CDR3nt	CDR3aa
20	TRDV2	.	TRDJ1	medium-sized	TGTGCCTGTGACACCTTTTCCTACGGGGGGGATGACAAATACACCGATAAACTCATCTTT	CACDTFSYGGDDKYTDKLIF
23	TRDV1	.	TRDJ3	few	TGTGCTCTTGGGGATCGGACTTCCGGAGGGGAAAGGAACTGCTCCTGGGACACCCGACAGATGTTTTTC	CALGDRTSGGERNCSWDTRQMFF
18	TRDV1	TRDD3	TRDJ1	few	TGTGCTCTTGGCCGTGAGAGGTACTGGGGGGTTTACACCGATAAACTCATCTTT	CALGRERYWGVYTDKLIF
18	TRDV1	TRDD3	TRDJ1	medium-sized	TGTGCTCTTGGGGTCTCCCTCCCACTGGGGGAGTACACCGATAAACTCATCTTT	CALGVSLPLGEYTDKLIF
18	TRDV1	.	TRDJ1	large	TGTGCTCTTGGGGTGTTTCGCCTTCCCTCCTGGTACACCGATAAACTCATCTTT	CALGVFRLPSWYTDKLIF
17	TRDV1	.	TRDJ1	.	TGTGCTCTTGGGGACCTGGGGACCCTTTTCGGGACCGATAAACTCATCTTT	CALGDLGTLFGTDKLIF
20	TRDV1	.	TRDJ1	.	TGTGCTCTTGGGGAAGGGACTTCCCTCCCAGTGGGGGCTTACACCGATAAACTCATCTTT	CALGEGTSLPVGAYTDKLIF
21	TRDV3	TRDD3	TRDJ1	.	TGTGCCTTTACTCGTCTGCCAAAGTATACTGGGGGACCCCTCTACACCGATAAACTCATCTTT	CAFTRLPKYTGGPLYTDKLIF
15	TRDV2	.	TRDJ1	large	TGTGCCTGTGACCAGGGTTTGGCGGACACCGATAAACTCATCTTT	CACDQGLADTDKLIF
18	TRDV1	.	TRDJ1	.	TGTGCTCTTGGGGAACGAGGGCCCTGGGGATGCGGGACCGATAAACTCATCTTT	CALGERGPWGCGTDKLIF
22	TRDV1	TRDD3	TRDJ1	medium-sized	TGTGCTCTTGGGGAACCCCCCTCCAGGCCACTCAACTGGGGGATACACACCGATAAACTCATCTTT	CALGEPPSRPLNWGIHTDKLIF
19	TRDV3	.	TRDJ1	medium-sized	TGTGCCTTTTTCCTACTAAGACTGGGGAGGAGGAGTCGCACCGATAAACTCATCTTT	CAFFLLRLGRRSRTDKLIF
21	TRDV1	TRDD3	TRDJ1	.	TGTGCTCTTGGGGAACTAAGAGGCTGGGGGATTATGGGCTCGTGCACCGATAAACTCATCTTT	CALGELRGWGIMGSCTDKLIF
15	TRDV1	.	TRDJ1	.	TGTGCTCTTGGGGAACTTGCCCCTAAAGGGGAGCCCTTCATCTTT	CALGELAPKGEPFIF
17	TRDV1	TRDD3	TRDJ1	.	TGTGCTCTTGGGGGAGGGGGGACCTCGGAGGGGATATATAAACTCATCTTT	CALGGGGTSEGIYKLIF
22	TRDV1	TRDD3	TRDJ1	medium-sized	TGTGCTCTTGGGGAACTAACTTACACAACAGGTGGGGGATACGTCGAAGCCGATAAACTCATCTTT	CALGELTYTTGGGYVEADKLIF
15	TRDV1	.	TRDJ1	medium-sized	TGTGCTCTTGGGAGTACTGGGCCATGGACCGATAAACTCATCTTT	CALGSTGPWTDKLIF
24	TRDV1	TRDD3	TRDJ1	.	TGTGCTCTTGGGGAACCACGAGGCACTACCCAAGTACTGGGGGATACTTGGTACACCGATAAACTCATCTTT	CALGEPRGTTQVLGDTWYTDKLIF
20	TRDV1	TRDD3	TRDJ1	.	TGTGCTCTTGGGGCCCGTCCTAGGGGGGATACTGGAGCTGACACCGATAAACTCATCTTT	CALGARPRGDTGADTDKLIF
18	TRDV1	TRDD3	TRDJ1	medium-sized	TGTGCTCTTGGGGAATTTTCTACAGGGTGGGGGATCTCCGATAAACTCATCTTT	CALGEFSTGWGISDKLIF
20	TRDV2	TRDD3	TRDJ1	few	TGTGCCTGTGACACCGCGTTGGGGCAGCGGTACTGGGGGATCTCCGATAAACTCATCTTT	CACDTALGQRYWGISDKLIF
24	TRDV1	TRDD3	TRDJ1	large	TGTGCTCTCTTCCTAGCTCCCTTTGGGGGATACGCTCATTCGGTTCTCTGGGACACCGATAAACTCATCTTT	CALFLAPFGGYAHSVLWDTDKLIF
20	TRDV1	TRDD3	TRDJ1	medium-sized	TGTGCTCTTGGGCCGCCTTCCTCGTACTGGGGGATACGCGGCACCGATAAACTCATCTTT	CALGPPSSYWGIRGTDKLIF
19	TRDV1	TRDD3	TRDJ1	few	TGTGCTCTTGGGGAACTTGGCGCCTTGCTACTGGGGGATACGGATAAACTCATCTTT	CALGELGALLLGDTDKLIF
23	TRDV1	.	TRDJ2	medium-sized	TGTGCTCTTGGGGAACTCCCCTTCCTAGCCCCTAGGTTGGTGGGGGATTTTGAACCACAACTCTTCTTT	CALGELPFLAPRLVGDFEPQLFF
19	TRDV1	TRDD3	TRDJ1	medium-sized	TGTGCTCTTGGGGAAGACTTCTCACTGGGGGATTCTTACACCGATAAACTCATCTTT	CALGEDFSLGDSYTDKLIF
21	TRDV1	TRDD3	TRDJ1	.	TGTGCTCTTGGGGAACTAAGAGGCTGGGGGATTATGGGCTCGTACACCGATAAACTCATCTTT	CALGELRGWGIMGSYTDKLIF
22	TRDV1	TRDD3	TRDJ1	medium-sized	TGTGCTCTTGGGGAACAGATCTTCCTACGGGGGATACGCAGAAAATACACCGATAAACTCATCTTT	CALGEQIFLRGIRRKYTDKLIF
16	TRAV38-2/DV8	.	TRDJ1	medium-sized	TGTGCTTATAGGAGCGCGGATGGGCAAAACACCGATAAACTCATCTTT	CAYRSADGQNTDKLIF
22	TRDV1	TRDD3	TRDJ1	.	TGTGCTCTTGGGGAACCCTTCCCTACCCAAGTTACTGGGGGGGTGTACACCGATAAACTCATCTTT	CALGEPFPTQVTGGVYTDKLIF
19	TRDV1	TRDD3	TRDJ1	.	TGTGCTCTTGGGGACGCTTCCTATCTGGGGGATTCTAACCCCGATAAACTCATCTTT	CALGDASYLGDSNPDKLIF
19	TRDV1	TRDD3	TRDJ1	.	TGTGCTCTTGGGGAACTAGTCCCCTACTGGGGGAAAAACACCGATAAACTCATCTTT	CALGELVPYWGKNTDKLIF
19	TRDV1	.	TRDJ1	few	TGTGCTCTTGGGGAACTATGTCATCCTACAAGTCCCAACACCGATAAACTCATCTTT	CALGELCHPTSPNTDKLIF
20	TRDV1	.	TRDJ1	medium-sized	TGTGCTCTTGGGGCCTACTTCCTACAAAAATGTGGGGGATACACCGATAAACTCATCTTT	CALGAYFLQKCGGYTDKLIF
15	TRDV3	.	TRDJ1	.	TGTGCCTTTATGGGGGTCCCACCGTACACCGATAAACTCATCTTT	CAFMGVPPYTDKLIF
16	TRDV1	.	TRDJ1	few	TGTGCTCTTGGGGATTGCAACTACGCCTACGGCGATAAACTCATCTTT	CALGDCNYAYGDKLIF
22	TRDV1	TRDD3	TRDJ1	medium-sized	TGTGCTCTTGGGGAACTAGGGTCTCCTACTGGAGACTGGGGGGCCGACACCGATAAACTCATCTTT	CALGELGSPTGDWGADTDKLIF
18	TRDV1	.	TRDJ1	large	TGTGCTCTTGGTGAACCCCTACGAATAGGGGCATACACCGATAAACTCATCTTT	CALGEPLRIGAYTDKLIF
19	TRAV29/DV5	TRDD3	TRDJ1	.	TGTGCAGCAAGCGCGACTCTACTGGGGGTTCGGTGTACGGCCGATAAACTCATCTTT	CAASATLLGVRCTADKLIF
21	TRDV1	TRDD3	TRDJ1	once	TGTGCTCTTGGGGAACTAGGCCTTCCCGTACTGGGGGATACTAAGGCCGATAAACTCATCTTT	CALGELGLPVLGDTKADKLIF
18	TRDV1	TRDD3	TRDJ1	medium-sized	TGTGCTCTTTCTACGACTACGATGGGGGATACGCAGGCCGATAAACTCATCTTT	CALSTTTMGDTQADKLIF
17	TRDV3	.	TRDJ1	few	TGTGCCTTTTCTTCCTTGCCACCCTTACGGTGCACCGATAAACTCATCTTT	CAFSSLPPLRCTDKLIF
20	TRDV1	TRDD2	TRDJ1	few	TGTGCTCTTGGGGAACTCTTCGAGGCTTCCTACGACCCCCCGGGGTGGAGACTCATCTTT	CALGELFEASYDPPGWRLIF
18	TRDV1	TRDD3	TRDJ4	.	TGTGCTCTTGGGGACAAGGGTACTGGGGGATACACAGCCAGACCCCTGATCTTT	CALGDKGTGGYTARPLIF
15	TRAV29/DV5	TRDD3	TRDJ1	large	TGTGCAGCATTAGTACTGGGGGATCCCACCGATAAACTCATCTTT	CAALVLGDPTDKLIF
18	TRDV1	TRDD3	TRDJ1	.	TGTGCTCTTGGGGCCTCCCGTCAGGGGGGATACCTCGGGGATAAACTCATCTTT	CALGASRQGGYLGDKLIF
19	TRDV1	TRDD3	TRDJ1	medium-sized	TGTGCTCTTGGGTTTTTTACTGGGGGATACCGGGCGTACACCGATAAACTCATCTTT	CALGFFTGGYRAYTDKLIF
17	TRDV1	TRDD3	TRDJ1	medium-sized	TGTGCTCTTCGTACTGGGGGATCAAAATCCCACACCGATAAACTCATCTTT	CALRTGGSKSHTDKLIF
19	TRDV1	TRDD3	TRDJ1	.	TGTGCTCTTGGGGAAATAGTCCGTACTGGGGACCCGTACACCGATAAACTCATCTTT	CALGEIVRTGDPYTDKLIF
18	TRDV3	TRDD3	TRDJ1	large	TGTGCCTTCCACCTCTTCGTATCAACTGGGGGATATACCGATAAACTCATCTTT	CAFHLFVSTGGYTDKLIF
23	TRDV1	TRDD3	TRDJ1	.	TGTGCTCTTGGGGAACCCCCCACCTCCTACTTTACTGGGGGATACGTCTACACCGATAAACTCATCTTT	CALGEPPTSYFTGGYVYTDKLIF
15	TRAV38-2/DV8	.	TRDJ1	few	TGTGCTTATAGGAGCGCGGGAGATACAATCGATAAACTCATCTTT	CAYRSAGDTIDKLIF
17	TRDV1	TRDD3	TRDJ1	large	TGTGCTCTTGTAAGTTGCATGGGGGATACTTACACCGATAAACTCATCTTT	CALVSCMGDTYTDKLIF
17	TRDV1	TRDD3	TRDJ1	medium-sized	TGTGCTCTTGGGGAACTCTACGTTGGGATACGCGGCGATAAACTCATCTTT	CALGELYVGIRGDKLIF
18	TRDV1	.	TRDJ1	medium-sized	TGTGCTCTTGGGGAACCTCCCAGGGGGCTAAAGTACACCGATAAACTCATCTTT	CALGEPPRGLKYTDKLIF
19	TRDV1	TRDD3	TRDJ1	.	TGTGCTCTTGGGGAACTTTGTCTAATCCGCACTTCCCGACACTGGGGGCTAACTTTT	CALGELCLIRTSRHWGLTF
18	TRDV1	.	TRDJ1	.	TGTGCTCTTGGGAATCGGGGGAGATTTTTTATTTACACCGATAAACTCATCTTT	CALGNRGRFFIYTDKLIF
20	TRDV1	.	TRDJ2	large	TGTGCTCTGGGGGAAGCCCTCCTACGTCTGGGGATCCCTTTGACAGCACAACTCTTCTTT	CALGEALLRLGIPLTAQLFF
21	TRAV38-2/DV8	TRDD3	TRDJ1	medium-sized	TGTGCTTATAGGAGCGTAGAGGGACTGGGGGGGAAGCCTTCGTACACCGATAAACTCATCTTT	CAYRSVEGLGGKPSYTDKLIF